This T cell receptor (beta chain) was observed in a study of cytomegalovirus exposure and HLA in healthy donors. Study results and caveats: Cytomegalovirus-associated status was assigned to some 180 TCR beta chains. In the 95 to 150 validation repertoires, just under 95% of cluster scores exceeded 0, per a later analysis. High sensitivity and specificity were reportedly achieved when the classifier diagnosed cytomegalovirus status.

These donors were members of the 120-subject validation cohort, a group separate from the roughly 670-subject first cohort. V was clipped by 0 bases and J by 2 bases; unmatched bases: 4. The CDR3 consists of 17 residues. Per germline, CDR1 SGHDN and CDR2 FVKESK. Some clones are missing from TCRdb's copy, which holds only in-frame ones; the method was immunoSEQ multiplex PCR. The sample lists 50,000 or so clones; about 93% were seen once. A word on this clone: Its target is unknown.

The sequencing input was PBMCs. The TCR comes from a man aged 18 to 30 in good health and CMV-seronegative. This rearrangement joins TRBV14 to TRBJ2-7; 13 bases are shared with TRBD2. For the CDR3, the DNA is TGTGCCAGCAGCCAAGACTGGGGACTAGCGGGACCCTACGAGCAGTACTTC. Translating it yields CASSQDWGLAGPYEQYF.